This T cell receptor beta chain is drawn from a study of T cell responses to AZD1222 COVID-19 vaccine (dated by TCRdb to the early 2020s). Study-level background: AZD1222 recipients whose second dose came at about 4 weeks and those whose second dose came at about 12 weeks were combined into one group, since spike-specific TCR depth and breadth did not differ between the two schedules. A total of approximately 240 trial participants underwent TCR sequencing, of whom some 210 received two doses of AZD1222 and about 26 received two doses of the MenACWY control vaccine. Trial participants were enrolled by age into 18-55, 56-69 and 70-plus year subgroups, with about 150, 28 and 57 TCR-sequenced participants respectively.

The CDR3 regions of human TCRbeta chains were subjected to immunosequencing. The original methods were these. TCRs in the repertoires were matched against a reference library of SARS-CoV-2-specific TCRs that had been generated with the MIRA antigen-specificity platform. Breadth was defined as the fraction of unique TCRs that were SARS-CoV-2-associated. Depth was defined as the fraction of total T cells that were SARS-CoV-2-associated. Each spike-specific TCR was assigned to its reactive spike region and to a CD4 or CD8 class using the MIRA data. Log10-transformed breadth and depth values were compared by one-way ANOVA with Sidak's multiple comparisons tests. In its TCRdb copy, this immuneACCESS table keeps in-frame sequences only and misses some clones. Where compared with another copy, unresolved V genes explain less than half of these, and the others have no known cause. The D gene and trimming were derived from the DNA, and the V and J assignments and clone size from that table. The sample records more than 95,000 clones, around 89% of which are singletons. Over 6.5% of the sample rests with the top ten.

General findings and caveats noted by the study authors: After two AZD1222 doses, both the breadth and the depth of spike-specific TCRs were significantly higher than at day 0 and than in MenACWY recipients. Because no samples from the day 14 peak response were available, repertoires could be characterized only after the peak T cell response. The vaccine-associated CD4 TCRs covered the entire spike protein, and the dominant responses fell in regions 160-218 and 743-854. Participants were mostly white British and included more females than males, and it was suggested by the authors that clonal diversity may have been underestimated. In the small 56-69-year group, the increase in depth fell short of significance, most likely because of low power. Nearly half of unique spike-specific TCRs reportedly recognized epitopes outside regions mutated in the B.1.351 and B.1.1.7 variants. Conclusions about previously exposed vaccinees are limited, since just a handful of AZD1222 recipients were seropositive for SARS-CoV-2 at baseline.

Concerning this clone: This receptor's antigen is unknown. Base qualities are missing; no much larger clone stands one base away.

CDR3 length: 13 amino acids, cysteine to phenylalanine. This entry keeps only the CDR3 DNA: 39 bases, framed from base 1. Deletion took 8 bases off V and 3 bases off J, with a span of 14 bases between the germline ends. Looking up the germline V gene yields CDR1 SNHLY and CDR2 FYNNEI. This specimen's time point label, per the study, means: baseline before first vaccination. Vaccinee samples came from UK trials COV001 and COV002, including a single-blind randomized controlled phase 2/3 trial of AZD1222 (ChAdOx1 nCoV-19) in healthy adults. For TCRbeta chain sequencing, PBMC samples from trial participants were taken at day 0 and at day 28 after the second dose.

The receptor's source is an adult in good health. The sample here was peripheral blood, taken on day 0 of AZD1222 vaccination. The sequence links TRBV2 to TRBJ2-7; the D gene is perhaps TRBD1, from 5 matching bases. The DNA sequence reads TGTGCCAGCTCCGAGACAGTAAGCTACGAGCAGTACTTC. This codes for CASSETVSYEQYF.